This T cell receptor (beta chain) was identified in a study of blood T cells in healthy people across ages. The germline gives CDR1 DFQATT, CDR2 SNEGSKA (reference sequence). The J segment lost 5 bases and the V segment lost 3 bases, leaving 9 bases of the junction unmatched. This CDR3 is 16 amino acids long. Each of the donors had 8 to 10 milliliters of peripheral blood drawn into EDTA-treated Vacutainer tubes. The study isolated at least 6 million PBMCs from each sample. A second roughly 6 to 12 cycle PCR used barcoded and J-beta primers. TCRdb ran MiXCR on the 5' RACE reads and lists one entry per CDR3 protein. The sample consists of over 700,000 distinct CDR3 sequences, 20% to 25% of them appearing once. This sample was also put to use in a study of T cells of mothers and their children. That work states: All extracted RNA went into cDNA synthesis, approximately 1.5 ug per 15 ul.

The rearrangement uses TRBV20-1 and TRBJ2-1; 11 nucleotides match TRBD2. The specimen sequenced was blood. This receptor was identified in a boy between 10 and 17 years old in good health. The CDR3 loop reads CSASGFGSGRDNEQFF. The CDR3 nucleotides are TGCAGTGCTAGCGGATTCGGTAGCGGGAGGGACAATGAGCAGTTCTTC.